The subject of this entry is one TCR beta chain. Its antigen remains unknown. This specimen comes from a study of blood T cells in healthy people across ages. Study observations and caveats: It was held that diversity estimates obtained from one million T cells represented underestimates.

PCR was performed a second time for roughly 7 to 11 cycles using a sample-barcoded 5' primer and a J-beta primer mix. Carrying 12 random nucleotides, a template-switch adaptor labeled each individual cDNA molecule. From the 5' RACE reads, TCRdb called clonotypes with MiXCR, one entry per CDR3 protein. The sample has under 800,000 distinct CDR3 sequences; approximately 21% are singletons. Donors each provided approximately 9.6 milliliters of peripheral blood. This receptor was identified in a man aged 65 to 79 in good health. The specimen sequenced was blood.

CDR3 DNA sequence: TGCGCCAGCAGCTTGGGGGGGTCCGGGGAGCAGTTCTTC. The encoded protein is CASSLGGSGEQFF. J is TRBJ2-1 and V is TRBV5-1; either TRBD1 or TRBD2 may supply D (5 bases each). The CDR3 totals 13 residues. V lost 0 bases to trimming and J lost 10 bases, with 11 bases between them. The V gene's germline CDR1 is SGHRS and CDR2 YFSETQ.